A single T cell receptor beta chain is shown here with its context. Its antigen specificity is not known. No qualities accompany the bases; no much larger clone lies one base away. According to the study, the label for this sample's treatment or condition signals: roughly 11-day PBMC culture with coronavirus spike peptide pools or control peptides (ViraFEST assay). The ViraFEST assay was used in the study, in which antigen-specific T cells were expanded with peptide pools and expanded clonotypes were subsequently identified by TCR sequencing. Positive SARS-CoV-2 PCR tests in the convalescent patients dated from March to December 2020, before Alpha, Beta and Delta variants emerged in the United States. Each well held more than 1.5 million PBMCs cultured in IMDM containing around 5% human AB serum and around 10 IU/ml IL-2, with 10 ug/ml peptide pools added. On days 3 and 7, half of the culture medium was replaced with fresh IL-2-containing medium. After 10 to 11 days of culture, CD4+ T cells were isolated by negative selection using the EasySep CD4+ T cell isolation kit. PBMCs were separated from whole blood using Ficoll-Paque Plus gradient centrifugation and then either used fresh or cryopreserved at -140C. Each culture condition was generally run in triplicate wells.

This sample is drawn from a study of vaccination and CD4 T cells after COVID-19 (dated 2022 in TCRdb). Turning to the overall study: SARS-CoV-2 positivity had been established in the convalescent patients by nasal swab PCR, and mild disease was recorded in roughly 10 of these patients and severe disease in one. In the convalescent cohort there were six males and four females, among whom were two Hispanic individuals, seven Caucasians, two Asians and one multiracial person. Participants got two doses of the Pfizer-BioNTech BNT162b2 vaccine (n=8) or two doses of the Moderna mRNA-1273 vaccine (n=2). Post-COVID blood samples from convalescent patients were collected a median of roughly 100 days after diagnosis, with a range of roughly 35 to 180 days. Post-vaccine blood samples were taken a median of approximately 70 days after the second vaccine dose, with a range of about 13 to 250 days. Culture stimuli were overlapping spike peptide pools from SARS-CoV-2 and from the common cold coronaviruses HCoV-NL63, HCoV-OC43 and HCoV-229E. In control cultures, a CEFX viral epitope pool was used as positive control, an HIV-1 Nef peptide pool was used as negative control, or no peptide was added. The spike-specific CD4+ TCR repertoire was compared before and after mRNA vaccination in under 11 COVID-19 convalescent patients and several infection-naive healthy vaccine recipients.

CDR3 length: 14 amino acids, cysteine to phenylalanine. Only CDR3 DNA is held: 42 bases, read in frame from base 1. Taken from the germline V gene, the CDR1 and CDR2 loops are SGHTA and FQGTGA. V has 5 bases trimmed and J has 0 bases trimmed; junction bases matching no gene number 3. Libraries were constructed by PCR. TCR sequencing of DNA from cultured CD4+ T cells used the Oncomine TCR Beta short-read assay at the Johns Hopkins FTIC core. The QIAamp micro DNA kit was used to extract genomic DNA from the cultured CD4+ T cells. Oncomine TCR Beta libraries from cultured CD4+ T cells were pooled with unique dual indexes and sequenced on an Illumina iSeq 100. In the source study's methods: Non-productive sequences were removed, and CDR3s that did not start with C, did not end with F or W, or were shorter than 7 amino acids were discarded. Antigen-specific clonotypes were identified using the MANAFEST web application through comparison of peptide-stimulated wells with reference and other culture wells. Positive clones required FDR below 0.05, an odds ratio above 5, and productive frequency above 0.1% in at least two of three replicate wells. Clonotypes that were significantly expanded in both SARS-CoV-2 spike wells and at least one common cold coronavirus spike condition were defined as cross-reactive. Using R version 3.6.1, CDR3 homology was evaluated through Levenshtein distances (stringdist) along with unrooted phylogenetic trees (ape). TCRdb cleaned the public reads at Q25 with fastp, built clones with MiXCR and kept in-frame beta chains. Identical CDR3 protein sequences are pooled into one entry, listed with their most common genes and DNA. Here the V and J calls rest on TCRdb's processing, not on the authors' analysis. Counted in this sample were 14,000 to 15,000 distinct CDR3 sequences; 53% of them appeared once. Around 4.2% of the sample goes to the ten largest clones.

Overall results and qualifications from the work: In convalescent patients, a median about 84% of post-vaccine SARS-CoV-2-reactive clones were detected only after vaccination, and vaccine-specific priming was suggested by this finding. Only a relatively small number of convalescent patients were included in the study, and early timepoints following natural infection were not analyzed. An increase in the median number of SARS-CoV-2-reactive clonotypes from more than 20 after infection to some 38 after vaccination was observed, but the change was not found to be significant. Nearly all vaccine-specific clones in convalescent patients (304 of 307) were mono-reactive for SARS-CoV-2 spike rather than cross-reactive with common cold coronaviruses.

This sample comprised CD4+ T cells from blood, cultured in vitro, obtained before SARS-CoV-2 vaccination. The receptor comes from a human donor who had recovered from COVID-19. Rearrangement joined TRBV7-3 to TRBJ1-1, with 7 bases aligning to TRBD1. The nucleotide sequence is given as TGTGCCAGCAGCCTAGACAGGGTGAACACTGAAGCTTTCTTT. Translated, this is CASSLDRVNTEAFF.